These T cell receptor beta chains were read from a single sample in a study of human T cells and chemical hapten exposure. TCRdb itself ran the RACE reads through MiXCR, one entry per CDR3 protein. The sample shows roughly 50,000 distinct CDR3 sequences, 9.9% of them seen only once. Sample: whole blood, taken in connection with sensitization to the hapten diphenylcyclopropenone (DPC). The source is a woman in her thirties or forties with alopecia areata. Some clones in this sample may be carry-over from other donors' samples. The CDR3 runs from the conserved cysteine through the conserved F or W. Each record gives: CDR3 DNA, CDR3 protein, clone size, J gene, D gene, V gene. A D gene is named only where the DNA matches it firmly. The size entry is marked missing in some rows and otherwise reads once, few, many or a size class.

CDR3 DNA: TGCGCCAGCAGTCCCGAGGGGCAGGGGCATACAGATACGCAGTATTTT; CDR3 protein: CASSPEGQGHTDTQYF; clone size: .; J gene: TRBJ2-3; D gene: .; V gene: TRBV23-1
CDR3 DNA: TGTGCCAGCAGCCGTTCACAGGGATCCTACGAGCAGTACTTC; CDR3 protein: CASSRSQGSYEQYF; clone size: .; J gene: TRBJ2-7; D gene: .; V gene: TRBV3-1
CDR3 DNA: TGTGCCAGCAGCTTAAGGGCAGATCTTAGCACTGAAGCTTTCTTT; CDR3 protein: CASSLRADLSTEAFF; clone size: many; J gene: TRBJ1-1; D gene: .; V gene: TRBV7-3
CDR3 DNA: TGCAGCGTTGAAGAGGGGTACAATGAGCAGTTCTTC; CDR3 protein: CSVEEGYNEQFF; clone size: many; J gene: TRBJ2-1; D gene: .; V gene: TRBV29-1
CDR3 DNA: TGCAGCGTTGTAGGGACAGGGGGCTACGAGCAGTACTTC; CDR3 protein: CSVVGTGGYEQYF; clone size: few; J gene: TRBJ2-7; D gene: TRBD1; V gene: TRBV29-1
CDR3 DNA: TGTGCCAGCAGTTATCGCGGGATCTACGAGCAGTACTTC; CDR3 protein: CASSYRGIYEQYF; clone size: many; J gene: TRBJ2-7; D gene: .; V gene: TRBV6-6
CDR3 DNA: TGTGCCAGCAGGGAGGGACAGGCGGAGGCCGGGGAGCTGTTTTTT; CDR3 protein: CASREGQAEAGELFF; clone size: many; J gene: TRBJ2-2; D gene: TRBD1; V gene: TRBV6-6
CDR3 DNA: TGCAGTGCTAGGTCAGGGGGCTTCCACGAGCAGTACTTC; CDR3 protein: CSARSGGFHEQYF; clone size: .; J gene: TRBJ2-7; D gene: TRBD1; V gene: TRBV20-1
CDR3 DNA: TGCGCCAGCAGCGCCCTAGGGGGAGGGCGTCTGGACACTGAAGCTTTCTTT; CDR3 protein: CASSALGGGRLDTEAFF; clone size: many; J gene: TRBJ1-1; D gene: .; V gene: TRBV5-1
CDR3 DNA: TGTGCCAGCAGGCCCGGGACAGGGGGCTACGAGCAGTACTTC; CDR3 protein: CASRPGTGGYEQYF; clone size: few; J gene: TRBJ2-7; D gene: TRBD1; V gene: TRBV7-2
CDR3 DNA: TGCGCCAGCAGCCAAATTGTTAACTATGGCTACACCTTC; CDR3 protein: CASSQIVNYGYTF; clone size: many; J gene: TRBJ1-2; D gene: .; V gene: TRBV4-1
CDR3 DNA: TGCAGCGTTGGGGACAGGCAATATGGCTACACCTTC; CDR3 protein: CSVGDRQYGYTF; clone size: .; J gene: TRBJ1-2; D gene: TRBD1; V gene: TRBV29-1
CDR3 DNA: TGCGCCAGCAGCCAAGATGCGGCCCTCCCGAATACGCAGTATTTT; CDR3 protein: CASSQDAALPNTQYF; clone size: once; J gene: TRBJ2-3; D gene: .; V gene: TRBV4-3
CDR3 DNA: TGTGCCAGTAGTATTCCCACAGGGGGCAATCAGCCCCAGCATTTT; CDR3 protein: CASSIPTGGNQPQHF; clone size: many; J gene: TRBJ1-5; D gene: TRBD1; V gene: TRBV19
CDR3 DNA: TGTGCCAGTACTCGGGATGGGAGCAATCAGCCCCAGCATTTT; CDR3 protein: CASTRDGSNQPQHF; clone size: few; J gene: TRBJ1-5; D gene: .; V gene: TRBV6-6
CDR3 DNA: TGTGCCAGCAGCCCACCGGGACAGGAGTACAATGAGCAGTTCTTC; CDR3 protein: CASSPPGQEYNEQFF; clone size: few; J gene: TRBJ2-1; D gene: TRBD1; V gene: TRBV6-2/TRBV6-3
CDR3 DNA: TGTGCCTGCCGTGTTAGGGCCGGTAATTCACCCCTCCACTTT; CDR3 protein: CACRVRAGNSPLHF; clone size: many; J gene: TRBJ1-6; D gene: .; V gene: TRBV30
CDR3 DNA: TGCAGTGCTACCCCCCCCGCGGGCCCTATGGCTGGCTACACCTTC; CDR3 protein: CSATPPAGPMAGYTF; clone size: many; J gene: TRBJ1-2; D gene: .; V gene: TRBV20-1
CDR3 DNA: TGCAGTGCTAGAGTAGCGGTAGCGGGTTACAGCACAGATACGCAGTATTTT; CDR3 protein: CSARVAVAGYSTDTQYF; clone size: .; J gene: TRBJ2-3; D gene: TRBD2; V gene: TRBV20-1
CDR3 DNA: TGCAGTGCTAGAAGAGGACTAGCGGGGGGGCACTACGAGCAGTACTTC; CDR3 protein: CSARRGLAGGHYEQYF; clone size: few; J gene: TRBJ2-7; D gene: TRBD2; V gene: TRBV20-1
CDR3 DNA: TGTGCCAGCAGCTTTGGACAGACGAACACTGAAGCTTTCTTT; CDR3 protein: CASSFGQTNTEAFF; clone size: few; J gene: TRBJ1-1; D gene: .; V gene: TRBV7-9
CDR3 DNA: TGTGCCAGCAGCCGGTATCTCACAGATACGCAGTATTTT; CDR3 protein: CASSRYLTDTQYF; clone size: .; J gene: TRBJ2-3; D gene: .; V gene: TRBV14
CDR3 DNA: TGCAGTGCTACCCTGGACTCACTGGACTTGCCTGGCTACAATGAGCAGTTCTTC; CDR3 protein: CSATLDSLDLPGYNEQFF; clone size: many; J gene: TRBJ2-1; D gene: .; V gene: TRBV20-1
CDR3 DNA: TGTGCCAGCACCATGATTGGTGGGGCGACCACCGGGGAGCTGTTTTTT; CDR3 protein: CASTMIGGATTGELFF; clone size: few; J gene: TRBJ2-2; D gene: .; V gene: TRBV6-5
CDR3 DNA: TGTGCCAGCAGTTTCCAAAATGGACGGGGCGAGCAGTACTTC; CDR3 protein: CASSFQNGRGEQYF; clone size: .; J gene: TRBJ2-7; D gene: .; V gene: TRBV28
CDR3 DNA: TGTGCCAGCAGCTTAGCGACAGGGGGTAATTCACCCCTCCACTTT; CDR3 protein: CASSLATGGNSPLHF; clone size: many; J gene: TRBJ1-6; D gene: TRBD1; V gene: TRBV7-8
CDR3 DNA: TGTGCCAGCAGCTATTCCGGGACGGCAGGGGAGACCCAGTACTTC; CDR3 protein: CASSYSGTAGETQYF; clone size: few; J gene: TRBJ2-5; D gene: .; V gene: TRBV7-7
CDR3 DNA: TGTGCCATCAGTGAGGTTGGGACAGTCTATAATTCACCCCTCCACTTT; CDR3 protein: CAISEVGTVYNSPLHF; clone size: .; J gene: TRBJ1-6; D gene: TRBD1; V gene: TRBV10-3
CDR3 DNA: TGTGCCAGCAGGAAGAGCGGCGATACGCAGTATTTT; CDR3 protein: CASRKSGDTQYF; clone size: .; J gene: TRBJ2-3; D gene: .; V gene: TRBV6-5
CDR3 DNA: TGTGCCAGCTCAGCTTCAATGTACACTGAAGCTTTCTTT; CDR3 protein: CASSASMYTEAFF; clone size: .; J gene: TRBJ1-1; D gene: .; V gene: TRBV18
CDR3 DNA: TGTGCCAGCAGCCAAGTAGCGGACAACATTCAGTACTTC; CDR3 protein: CASSQVADNIQYF; clone size: .; J gene: TRBJ2-4; D gene: .; V gene: TRBV3-1
CDR3 DNA: TGTGCCAGCTCACCACCTACCCTCACCAGGCAAGAGACCCAGTACTTC; CDR3 protein: CASSPPTLTRQETQYF; clone size: .; J gene: TRBJ2-5; D gene: .; V gene: TRBV18
CDR3 DNA: TGCGCCAGCAGCCAAGTTGGCTCTCTATGGGAGACCCAGTACTTC; CDR3 protein: CASSQVGSLWETQYF; clone size: many; J gene: TRBJ2-5; D gene: .; V gene: TRBV4-1
CDR3 DNA: TGTGCCAGCAGCCTAAAACACAGGAACACTGAAGCTTTCTTT; CDR3 protein: CASSLKHRNTEAFF; clone size: many; J gene: TRBJ1-1; D gene: .; V gene: TRBV14
CDR3 DNA: TGTGCCAGCAGCTTAGGGAACAGGGGCTATTCACCCCTCCACTTT; CDR3 protein: CASSLGNRGYSPLHF; clone size: many; J gene: TRBJ1-6; D gene: TRBD1; V gene: TRBV7-2
CDR3 DNA: TGTGCCAGCAGCTTAGTCGGACAGGGGAATTCACCCCTCCACTTT; CDR3 protein: CASSLVGQGNSPLHF; clone size: many; J gene: TRBJ1-6; D gene: TRBD1; V gene: TRBV7-6
CDR3 DNA: TGCAGTGCGGGTGAGGGGGCAACTGAAGCTTTCTTT; CDR3 protein: CSAGEGATEAFF; clone size: few; J gene: TRBJ1-1; D gene: TRBD1; V gene: TRBV20-1
CDR3 DNA: TGCAGTGCTAGGCCGAGTGTCTACTATGGCTACACCTTC; CDR3 protein: CSARPSVYYGYTF; clone size: few; J gene: TRBJ1-2; D gene: .; V gene: TRBV20-1
CDR3 DNA: TGCAGCGTTGGGGGGGATACGCAGTATTTT; CDR3 protein: CSVGGDTQYF; clone size: few; J gene: TRBJ2-3; D gene: .; V gene: TRBV29-1
CDR3 DNA: TGTGCCAGCAGCTTTTCCGAGCAGTACTTC; CDR3 protein: CASSFSEQYF; clone size: .; J gene: TRBJ2-7; D gene: .; V gene: TRBV11-2
CDR3 DNA: TGTGCCAGCAGCTTAACGGCTCTAGCCTATAGCACAGATACGCAGTATTTT; CDR3 protein: CASSLTALAYSTDTQYF; clone size: many; J gene: TRBJ2-3; D gene: .; V gene: TRBV7-2
CDR3 DNA: TGTGCCGGAGCCAGGGAGTCTAACTATGGCTACACCTTC; CDR3 protein: CAGARESNYGYTF; clone size: few; J gene: TRBJ1-2; D gene: .; V gene: TRBV2
CDR3 DNA: TGTGCCAGCAGTCGGTACTCCTACGAGCAGTACTTC; CDR3 protein: CASSRYSYEQYF; clone size: many; J gene: TRBJ2-7; D gene: .; V gene: TRBV3-1
CDR3 DNA: TGTGCCAGCCAGGACCTAGGGACGGTCGGGGAGCTGTTTTTT; CDR3 protein: CASQDLGTVGELFF; clone size: few; J gene: TRBJ2-2; D gene: .; V gene: TRBV7-2